This T cell receptor beta chain was captured by sequencing in a study of T cells after yellow fever vaccination. Each CDR3 protein gets one entry after TCRdb re-called the 5' RACE reads with MiXCR. The repertoire consists of 600,000 to 750,000 distinct CDR3 sequences, with approximately 13% occurring once and the leading ten covering around 14%. CDR1 is MNHEY and CDR2 is SVGEGT in the germline V gene. V was cut by 5 bases and J by 3 bases, with 20 bases left in between. This CDR3 has 16 residues. Here the sequenced sample was PBMCs, taken on the day of the yellow fever booster vaccination. The source of this sequence is a man aged 25-45 years who received the YFV17D yellow fever vaccine. The J gene is TRBJ2-7, the V gene TRBV6-2 or TRBV6-3; the D gene is possibly TRBD1 (6 bases). CDR3 sequence (DNA): TGTGCCAGCAGTCTACAGGGACATGAAGGGTTCTACGAGCAGTACTTC. Translated: CASSLQGHEGFYEQYF.